The entry below gives a single T cell receptor (beta chain) sequence along with its context. What it recognizes is unknown. These data originate in a study of OX40 agonist ivuxolimab in advanced cancers. Looking at the study overall: Treatment received earlier with anti-PD-1, anti-PD-L1 or anti-CTLA-4 agents was allowed, and over 30% had some. General study points: Among the nonresponders, some also had low normalized T-cell clonal expansion. Partial responders at 0.1-3.0 mg/kg showed near-lowest clonal expansion. Expanded clones were, on average, more numerous in CD8+ T cells than in CD4+.

Some clones are missing from TCRdb's copy, which holds only in-frame ones; the method was immunoSEQ multiplex PCR. The top ten hold over 0.25% of the sample, which has tens of thousands of clones, more than 70% seen once. Germline loops: CDR1 LNHNV, CDR2 YYDKDF (reference sequence). V lost 8 bases, J lost 0 bases, and 14 bases lay in between. The CDR3 extends over 15 amino acids. V and J are TRBV15 and TRBJ1-3; no firm D call. The starting material was CD4+ or CD8+ T cells sorted from blood, obtained in a trial of the OX40 agonist ivuxolimab. This receptor was taken from an adult with an advanced solid tumor such as melanoma, head and neck, liver or kidney cancer. The DNA for the CDR3 is TGTGCCACCGCAGCCAATAGTAACTCTGGAAACACCATATATTTT. It codes for CATAANSNSGNTIYF.